The clone carrying this TCR beta chain was counted a single time. The data stem from a study of blood T cell repertoires in COVID-19. Overall study: In each case, the material was cDNA or gDNA derived from T cells, B-cell-depleted T cells, or PBMCs.

Germline CDR1 and CDR2: SGHRS and YFSETQ. The CDR3 is 16 amino acids. V gave up 2 bases and J gave up 2 bases; unmatched junction bases: 5. The repertoire was sequenced with immunoSEQ multiplex PCR; TCRdb's copy has only in-frame clones and lacks some. The table lists 65,000 to 75,000 clones, over 85% of them singletons. This receptor was identified in a man in his fifties or sixties with acute or convalescent COVID-19. The specimen was peripheral blood. This chain uses TRBV5-1 with TRBJ2-1; 9 positions agree with TRBD2. CDR3 nucleotide sequence: TGCGCCAGCAGCTTAGCTAGCGGGATGGCCTACAATGAGCAGTTCTTC. Its translation: CASSLASGMAYNEQFF.